The clone carrying this T cell receptor beta chain was detected once. Original data processing: Using reference gene primer amplification, nucleated cell counts were estimated. The protocol was immunoSEQ multiplex PCR, while the TCRdb copy is restricted to in-frame clones and leaves out a portion. That table is the source of V, J and clone size, and D and trimming were worked out from the DNA. The table has 270,000 or so clones, approximately 91% seen once. The data derive from a study of blood T cell repertoires in COVID-19. For the study at large: COVID-19 samples collected from the United States, Italy and Spain covered acute and convalescent phases.

The V gene's germline CDR1 is SNHLY and CDR2 FYNNEI. The CDR3 is 17 amino acids. V was clipped by 5 bases and J by 4 bases, with 18 bases between them. The age range of participants was 18 to 89 years, with residence in fewer than 25 US areas. This TCR was sampled from a woman aged 40 to 50 with acute COVID-19. The V and J genes are TRBV2 and TRBJ1-6; D not resolved. The sequencing input was PBMCs or T cells enriched from blood (not recorded which). Here the CDR3 DNA reads TGTGCCAGCAGTACCCTAGTAGGACGGGATTATAATTCACCCCTCCACTTT. As protein: CASSTLVGRDYNSPLHF.